Reported below is one TCR beta chain. The sample comes from a study of cytomegalovirus exposure and HLA in healthy donors. Whole-study context: The same platform was used for the 130 or so validation repertoires as for the roughly 700 first-cohort repertoires, as reported in a later analysis.

Germline assignment: CDR1 MDHEN and CDR2 SYDVKM. The CDR3 length is 17 residues. Trimming at V came to 3 bases and at J to 7 bases, leaving 13 bases not matched to a gene. Measured with immunoSEQ multiplex PCR; TCRdb has only the in-frame clones, and not every one. The sample has 130,000 to 150,000 clones, 75% to 90% seen once. This chain links TRBV28 with TRBJ1-2; 11 bases match TRBD1. This TCR was recovered from a woman in her thirties in good health and CMV-seropositive. Sequencing was performed on PBMCs. The CDR3 spells CASSLVGTGGDRIGYTF. In nucleotides, the CDR3 is TGTGCCAGCAGTTTGGTCGGGACAGGGGGTGATCGTATTGGCTACACCTTC.